This TCR beta chain stems from a study of blood T cell repertoires in COVID-19. The cohort comprised adults aged 18 to 89 years residing in about 25 US areas. Allocation to cohorts depended on clinical history reported by the participants. In the original processing: Scientists estimated how many nucleated cells there were by amplifying reference gene primers. Clones were read by immunoSEQ multiplex PCR, and TCRdb kept only the in-frame ones, dropping some. That table furnishes V, J and clone size, whereas the DNA furnished D and trimming. The data hold over 200,000 clones, with about nine tenths observed a single time. The germline V and J ends were trimmed by 4 bases and 3 bases, with 11 bases remaining between them. The CDR3 has 14 amino acids. Per germline, CDR1 LGHDT and CDR2 YNNKEL (reference sequence).

V is TRBV3-1 (or the pseudogene TRBV3-2) and J is TRBJ2-3, with a tentative D call TRBD2 (6 bases). Sequencing was done on a sample of PBMCs or T cells enriched from blood (not recorded which). The clonotype originates from a woman aged 25 to 39 with acute COVID-19. Here the CDR3 DNA reads TGTGCCAGCAGCCGGGGTGGGGGGACAGATACGCAGTATTTT. Encoded protein: CASSRGGGTDTQYF.